This T cell receptor (beta chain) is drawn from a study of blood T cell repertoires in COVID-19. Turning to the study itself: Material from acute and convalescent COVID-19 was sourced from the United States, Italy and Spain. PBMCs, B-cell-depleted T cells, or T cells provided the cDNA or gDNA that made up the material.

In the original workflow: Amplified reference gene primers provided the basis for estimating nucleated cell counts. The data were produced by immunoSEQ multiplex PCR, yet TCRdb's version contains in-frame clones alone and is incomplete. V and J calls and clone size are given by that table; D and trimming were obtained from the DNA. This sample has about 160,000 clones; roughly 85% occur once, and the top ten carry 2.5% to 4%. Germline CDR1 KGHDR, CDR2 SFDVKD. Trimming took 6 bases from V and 0 from J; bases not matched to a gene: 5. The CDR3 totals 16 residues. The TCR comes from a human donor with acute or convalescent COVID-19. The donor label of this sample is uncertain. V and J are TRBV24-1 and TRBJ2-2, with 8 bases identical to TRBD2. The sample comprised peripheral blood. The CDR3 region is CATSRGGISNTGELFF. The CDR3 DNA follows: TGTGCCACCAGTCGGGGGGGGATATCGAACACCGGGGAGCTGTTTTTT.